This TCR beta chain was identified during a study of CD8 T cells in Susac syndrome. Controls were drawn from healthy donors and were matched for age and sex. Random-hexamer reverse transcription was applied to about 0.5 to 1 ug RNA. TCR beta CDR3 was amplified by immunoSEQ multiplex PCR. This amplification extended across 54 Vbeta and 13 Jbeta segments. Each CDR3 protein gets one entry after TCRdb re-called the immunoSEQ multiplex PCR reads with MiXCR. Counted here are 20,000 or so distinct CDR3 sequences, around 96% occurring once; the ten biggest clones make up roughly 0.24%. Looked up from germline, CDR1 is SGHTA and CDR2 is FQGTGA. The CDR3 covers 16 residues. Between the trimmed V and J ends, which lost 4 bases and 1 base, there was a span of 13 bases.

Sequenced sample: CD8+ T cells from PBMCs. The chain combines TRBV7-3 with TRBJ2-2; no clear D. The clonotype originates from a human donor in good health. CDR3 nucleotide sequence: TGTGCCAGCAGCTCCAGGAAGGACCTGAACACCGGGGAGCTGTTTTTT. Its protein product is CASSSRKDLNTGELFF. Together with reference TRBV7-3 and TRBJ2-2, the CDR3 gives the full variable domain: GAGVSQTPSNKVTEKGKYVELRCDPISGHTALYWYRQSLGQGPEFLIYFQGTGAADDSGLPNDRFFAVRPEGSVSTLKIQRTERGDSAVYLCASSSRKDLNTGELFFGEGSRLTVL.